Below are 8 T cell receptor beta chains sequenced from a single sample in a study of PD-L1 blockade in urothelial cancer. Time point specified: pretreatment peripheral blood. Profiled with immunoSEQ multiplex PCR; TCRdb holds only in-frame clones, not every one. The sample includes 70,000 to 80,000 clones, around four fifths seen only once; the top ten take about 6.2%. Material: PBMCs, obtained around atezolizumab (anti-PD-L1) treatment. These TCRs come from a man aged 40-50 years with urothelial cancer.

This clone was seen only once. The chain combines TRBV11-2 with TRBJ2-7; 7 bases are a match to TRBD1. The CDR3 covers 15 residues. V was clipped by 0 bases and J by 5 bases; unmatched bases: 7. Germline CDR1 is SGHAT and CDR2 is FQNNGV. The CDR3 reads CASSLDPQGVDEQYF. The CDR3 bases are TGTGCCAGCAGCTTAGATCCCCAGGGGGTTGACGAGCAGTACTTC.

Here the CDR3 reads CASSFPRGITEAFF. The CDR3 DNA reads as TGTGCCAGCAGCTTTCCGAGGGGGATCACTGAAGCTTTCTTT. The chain links TRBV7-9 to TRBJ1-1, with D perhaps TRBD1 (6 bases). The CDR3 sequence is 14 residues long. With 3 bases removed from V and 4 bases from J, the gap between germline ends came to 12 bases. Germline CDR1 and CDR2: SEHNR and FQNEAQ (reference sequence).

The chain uses TRBV10-3 and TRBJ2-7; TRBD2 might be the D (6 bases). This CDR3 is 15 amino acids long. With 8 bases removed from V and 0 bases from J, the gap between germline ends came to 17 bases. Germline V CDR1 and CDR2: ENHRY, SYGVKD. The CDR3 protein is CAIGRSGGSSYEQYF. Here the CDR3 DNA reads TGTGCCATCGGCAGGAGCGGAGGGAGCTCCTACGAGCAGTACTTC.

The CDR3 DNA sequence: TGTGCCAGCAGTTCCCGGGACAGGGTAAAGCCCCAGCATTTT. It specifies CASSSRDRVKPQHF. The gene calls are TRBV27 and TRBJ1-5; 9 bases fit TRBD1. The CDR3 contains 14 residues. CDR1 is MNHEY and CDR2 is SMNVEV in the germline V gene (reference sequence). With 4 bases clipped from V and 8 bases from J, the junction kept 6 bases outside the gene matches.

The chain uses TRBV7-3 and TRBJ1-5; D ambiguous. The CDR3 runs to 17 residues. Germline assignment: CDR1 SGHTA and CDR2 FQGTGA. V lost 7 bases and J 7 bases, leaving 26 bases between the germline ends. CDR3 in amino acids: CASTPSLASRRLQPQHF. The CDR3 coding sequence is TGTGCCAGCACCCCTTCCTTGGCGAGCCGGAGGTTGCAGCCCCAGCATTTT.

This clone has just one count. Written as DNA, the CDR3 is TGTGCCAGCAGCTTAGGAGGGGTGACTAATGAAAAACTGTTTTTT. Translation gives CASSLGGVTNEKLFF. This sequence joins TRBV13 and TRBJ1-4; D possibly corresponds to TRBD1 (5 bases). The CDR3 has 15 residues. Germline assignment: CDR1 PRHDT and CDR2 FYEKMQ (reference sequence). The germline V and J ends were trimmed by 0 bases and 2 bases, with 7 bases remaining between them.

The V call is TRBV5-4, the J call TRBJ2-7; D is perhaps TRBD2 (6 bases). This CDR3 spans 14 amino acids. CDR1 is SGHNT and CDR2 is YYREEE in the germline V gene (reference sequence). V dropped 5 bases and J dropped 2 bases, with 14 bases sitting between them. The CDR3 DNA reads TGTGCCAGCAGGAAGGGACCGGGGGCCTACGAGCAGTACTTC. It yields the protein CASRKGPGAYEQYF.

V and J are TRBV5-6 and TRBJ2-3; 11 nucleotides align to TRBD2. Germline CDR1 is SGHDT and CDR2 is YYEEEE. This CDR3 comprises 15 residues. V trimming: 3 bases; J trimming: 2 bases; junction bases outside the gene matches: 2. The chain's CDR3 is CASSWGLADTDTQYF. In nucleotides, the CDR3 is TGTGCCAGCAGCTGGGGACTAGCGGACACAGATACGCAGTATTTT. The full variable domain, completed using reference TRBV5-6 and TRBJ2-3, is DAGVTQSPTHLIKTRGQQVTLRCSPKSGHDTVSWYQQALGQGPQFIFQYYEEEERQRGNFPDRFSGHQFPNYSSELNVNALLLGDSALYLCASSWGLADTDTQYFGPGTRLTVL.